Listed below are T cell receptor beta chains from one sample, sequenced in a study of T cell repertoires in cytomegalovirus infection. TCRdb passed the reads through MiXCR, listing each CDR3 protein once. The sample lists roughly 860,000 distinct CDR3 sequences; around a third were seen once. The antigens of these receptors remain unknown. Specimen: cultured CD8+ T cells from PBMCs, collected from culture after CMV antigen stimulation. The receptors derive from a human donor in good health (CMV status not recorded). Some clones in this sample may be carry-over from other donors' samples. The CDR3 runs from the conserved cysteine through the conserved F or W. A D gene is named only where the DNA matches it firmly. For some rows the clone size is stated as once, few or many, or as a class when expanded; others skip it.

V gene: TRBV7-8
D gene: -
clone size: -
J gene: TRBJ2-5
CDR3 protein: CASSTGTLQETQYF
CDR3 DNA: TGTGCCAGCAGCACGGGGACACTTCAAGAGACCCAGTACTTC

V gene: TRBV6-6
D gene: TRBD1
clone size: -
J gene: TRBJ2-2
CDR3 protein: CASSDLPRDSKNTGELFF
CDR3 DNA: TGTGCCAGCAGCGATCTGCCCCGGGACAGTAAAAACACCGGGGAGCTGTTTTTT

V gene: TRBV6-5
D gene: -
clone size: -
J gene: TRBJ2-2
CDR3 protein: CASSPGVDTGELFF
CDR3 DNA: TGTGCCAGCAGTCCAGGGGTCGACACCGGGGAGCTGTTTTTT

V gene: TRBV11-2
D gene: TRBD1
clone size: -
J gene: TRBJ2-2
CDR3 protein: CAIFPGTGGNTGELFF
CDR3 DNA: TGTGCCATATTCCCAGGGACAGGGGGAAACACCGGGGAGCTGTTTTTT

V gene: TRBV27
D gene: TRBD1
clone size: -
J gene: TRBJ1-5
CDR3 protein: CASRDSVVGTPQHF
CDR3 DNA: TGTGCCAGCCGGGACAGCGTAGTTGGGACGCCCCAGCATTTT

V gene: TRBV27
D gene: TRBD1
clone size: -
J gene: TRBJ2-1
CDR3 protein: CASSLLTGGSNNEQFF
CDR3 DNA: TGTGCCAGCAGTTTATTAACAGGGGGTTCTAACAATGAGCAGTTCTTC

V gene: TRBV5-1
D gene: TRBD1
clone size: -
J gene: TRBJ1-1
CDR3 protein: CASSLGEGGRTRMNTEAFF
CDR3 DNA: TGCGCCAGCAGCTTGGGTGAAGGGGGCCGCACCCGTATGAACACTGAAGCTTTCTTT

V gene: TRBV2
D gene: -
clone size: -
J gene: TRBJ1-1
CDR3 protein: CAKRREGEAFF
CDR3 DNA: TGTGCCAAACGGCGGGAGGGTGAAGCTTTCTTT

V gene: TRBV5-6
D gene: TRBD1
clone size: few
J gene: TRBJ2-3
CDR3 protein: CASTRDSLTDTQYF
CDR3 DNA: TGTGCCAGCACCAGGGACAGCCTTACAGATACGCAGTATTTT

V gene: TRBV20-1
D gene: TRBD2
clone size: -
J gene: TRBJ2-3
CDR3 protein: CSARASGGSTDTQYF
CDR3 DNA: TGCAGTGCTAGAGCTAGCGGGGGGAGCACAGATACGCAGTATTTT

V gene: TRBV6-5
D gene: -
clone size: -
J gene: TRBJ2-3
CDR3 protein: CASSPTGERTDTQYF
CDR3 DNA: TGTGCCAGCAGCCCCACTGGGGAACGCACAGATACGCAGTATTTT

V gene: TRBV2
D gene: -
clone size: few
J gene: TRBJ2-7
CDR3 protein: CASRHSGALREQYF
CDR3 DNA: TGTGCCAGCAGGCATAGTGGGGCTCTAAGAGAGCAGTACTTC

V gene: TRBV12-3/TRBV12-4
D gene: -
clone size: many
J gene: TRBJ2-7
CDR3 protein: CASSFSGFDEQYF
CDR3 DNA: TGTGCCAGCAGTTTTTCGGGTTTCGACGAGCAGTACTTC

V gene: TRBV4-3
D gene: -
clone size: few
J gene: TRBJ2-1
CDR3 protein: CASSNQGDNEQFF
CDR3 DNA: TGCGCCAGCAGCAATCAGGGCGACAATGAGCAGTTCTTC

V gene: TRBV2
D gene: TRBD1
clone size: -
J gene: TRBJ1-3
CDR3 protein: CASSGETDRIGNTIYF
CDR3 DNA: TGTGCCAGCAGTGGGGAAACGGACAGGATTGGAAACACCATATATTTT

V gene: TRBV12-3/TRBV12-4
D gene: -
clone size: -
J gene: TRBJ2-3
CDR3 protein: CASSGLEWPDTQYF
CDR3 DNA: TGTGCCAGCAGTGGGTTAGAGTGGCCAGATACGCAGTATTTT

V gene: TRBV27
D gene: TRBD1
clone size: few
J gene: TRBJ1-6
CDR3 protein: CASTRFGQGAPLHF
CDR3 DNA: TGTGCCAGCACCCGATTCGGGCAGGGGGCGCCCCTCCACTTT

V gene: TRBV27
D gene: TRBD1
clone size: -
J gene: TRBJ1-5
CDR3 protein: CASSREGAQPQHF
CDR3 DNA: TGTGCCAGCAGCAGAGAGGGGGCTCAGCCCCAGCATTTT

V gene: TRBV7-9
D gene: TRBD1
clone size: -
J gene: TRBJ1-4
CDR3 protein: CASSLPLGQGYFNEKLFF
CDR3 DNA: TGTGCCAGCAGCTTACCCTTAGGACAGGGGTACTTTAATGAAAAACTGTTTTTT

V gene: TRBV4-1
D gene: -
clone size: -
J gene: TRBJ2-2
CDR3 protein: CASSQASNTGELFF
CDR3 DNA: TGCGCCAGCAGCCAAGCCAGCAACACCGGGGAGCTGTTTTTT

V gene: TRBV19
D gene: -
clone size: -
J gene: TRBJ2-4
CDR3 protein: CASSTQGGKNIQYF
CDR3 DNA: TGTGCCAGTAGTACCCAGGGGGGCAAAAACATTCAGTACTTC

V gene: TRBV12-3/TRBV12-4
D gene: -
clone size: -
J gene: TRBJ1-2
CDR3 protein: CASSVDKETF
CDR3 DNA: TGTGCCAGCAGTGTCGACAAGGAAACCTTC

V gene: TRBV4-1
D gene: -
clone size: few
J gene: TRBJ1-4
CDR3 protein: CASSQAGHNEKLFF
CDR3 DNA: TGCGCCAGCAGCCAAGCGGGCCATAATGAAAAACTGTTTTTT

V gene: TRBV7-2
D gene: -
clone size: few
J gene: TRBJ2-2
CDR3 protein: CASSPYMGDPGELFF
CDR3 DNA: TGTGCCAGCAGCCCCTACATGGGAGACCCCGGGGAGCTGTTTTTT

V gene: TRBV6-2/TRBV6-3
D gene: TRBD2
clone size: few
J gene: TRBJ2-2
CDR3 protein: CASSWTSGVTGELFF
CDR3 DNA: TGTGCCAGCAGCTGGACTAGCGGGGTCACCGGGGAGCTGTTTTTT

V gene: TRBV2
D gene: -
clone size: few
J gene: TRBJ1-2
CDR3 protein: CACRRITANYGYTF
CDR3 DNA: TGTGCCTGCAGGAGGATAACAGCTAACTATGGCTACACCTTC

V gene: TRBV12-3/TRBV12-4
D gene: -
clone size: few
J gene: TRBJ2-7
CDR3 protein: CASSLEVNYEQYF
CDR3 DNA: TGTGCCAGCAGTTTGGAGGTAAACTACGAGCAGTACTTC

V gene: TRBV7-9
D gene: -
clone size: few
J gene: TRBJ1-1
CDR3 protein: CASSPAMSEAFF
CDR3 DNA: TGTGCCAGCAGCCCCGCGATGTCAGAAGCTTTCTTT

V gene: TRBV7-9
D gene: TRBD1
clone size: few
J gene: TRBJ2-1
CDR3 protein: CASRIQGTSYNEQFF
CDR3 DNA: TGTGCCAGCAGGATACAGGGGACCTCCTACAATGAGCAGTTCTTC

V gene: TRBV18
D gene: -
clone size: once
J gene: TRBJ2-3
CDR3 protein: CVSSPPTGPDTQYF
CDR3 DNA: TGTGTCAGCTCACCACCGACGGGGCCAGATACGCAGTATTTT

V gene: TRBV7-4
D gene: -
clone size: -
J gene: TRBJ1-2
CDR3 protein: CASSLQGSFFYTF
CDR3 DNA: TGTGCCAGCAGCTTGCAGGGCTCCTTTTTCTACACCTTC

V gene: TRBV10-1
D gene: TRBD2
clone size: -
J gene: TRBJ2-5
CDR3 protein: CTSSGLADWGQETQYF
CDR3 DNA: TGCACCAGCAGCGGACTAGCAGATTGGGGGCAAGAGACCCAGTACTTC

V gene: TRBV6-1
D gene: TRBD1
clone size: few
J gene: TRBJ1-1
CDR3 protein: CASTIPRGQGNTEAFF
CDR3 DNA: TGTGCCAGTACCATCCCTCGGGGACAGGGGAACACTGAAGCTTTCTTT

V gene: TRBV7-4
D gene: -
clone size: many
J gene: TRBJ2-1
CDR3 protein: CASSLGGPSGSYNEQFF
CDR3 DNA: TGTGCCAGCAGCTTAGGGGGTCCGAGCGGCTCCTACAATGAGCAGTTCTTC

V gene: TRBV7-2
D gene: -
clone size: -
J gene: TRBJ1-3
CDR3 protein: CASSEDTGNTIYF
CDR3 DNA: TGTGCCAGCAGCGAAGACACTGGAAACACCATATATTTT

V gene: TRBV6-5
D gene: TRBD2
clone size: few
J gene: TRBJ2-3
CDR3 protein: CASGTRPDTQYF
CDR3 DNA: TGTGCCAGCGGGACTAGGCCAGATACGCAGTATTTT